These 13 T cell receptor beta chains share one sample of origin, sequenced in a study of patients and donors after allogeneic stem cell transplantation. One entry per CDR3 protein results from TCRdb running MiXCR on the RT-PCR reads. Among 20,000 or so distinct CDR3 sequences listed, roughly two fifths were seen once. The specimen was blood, either unsorted or a sorted T cell fraction (not recorded which). All receptors derive from a human donor who was either an allogeneic HSCT recipient or a stem cell or donor lymphocyte infusion donor (not recorded which). It is not recorded whose cells these are; they may come from a transplant donor.

The chain links TRBV18 to TRBJ1-2; D gene unclear. CDR1 is KGHSH and CDR2 is LQKENI in the germline V gene. Trimming left V 3 bases short and J 3 bases short, with 8 bases between. This CDR3 is 13 amino acids long. The CDR3 spells CASSPETDYGYTF. In DNA form, the CDR3 reads TGTGCCAGCTCACCGGAAACCGACTATGGCTACACCTTC.

The chain carries TRBV24-1 and TRBJ2-3, with D possibly being TRBD1 or TRBD2 (6 bases each). The CDR3 totals 15 residues. Germline CDR1 is KGHDR and CDR2 is SFDVKD. V gave up 3 bases and J gave up 4 bases, with 13 bases separating them. The CDR3 coding sequence is TGTGCCACCAGTGATCCCACAGGGAGGCCAGATACGCAGTATTTT. Protein: CATSDPTGRPDTQYF.

V is TRBV28 and J is TRBJ1-2; D gene ambiguous. The length of the CDR3 is 12 residues. Germline V gives CDR1 MDHEN, CDR2 SYDVKM. Trimming took 4 bases from V and 4 from J, leaving 7 bases between them. CDR3 amino acids: CASSSGSYGYTF. The CDR3 region has the DNA TGTGCCAGCAGTTCGGGTAGCTATGGCTACACCTTC.

This clonotype has at least ten counts. The chain uses TRBV4-2 and TRBJ1-5; D is unclear. V lost 0 bases and J 5 bases, leaving 5 bases between the germline ends. This CDR3 is built from 13 residues. CDR1 and CDR2 (germline): LGHNA, YNFKEQ. The CDR3 sequence: CASSQEGHQPQHF. The CDR3 nucleotides are TGTGCCAGCAGCCAAGAAGGACATCAGCCCCAGCATTTT.

V usage is TRBV24-1 and J usage is TRBJ1-3, with D possibly TRBD1 on 5 matching bases. Germline loops: CDR1 KGHDR, CDR2 SFDVKD. The CDR3 is made up of 15 amino acids. Trimming left V 12 bases short and J 0 bases short, with 17 bases between. The CDR3 DNA follows: TGTGCCTTAGTGGCGGGGCCCGGCTCTGGAAACACCATATATTTT. Translating it yields CALVAGPGSGNTIYF.

The rearrangement joins TRBV7-9 to TRBJ1-5; D is uncertain. The length of the CDR3 is 13 residues. Germline V gene data show CDR1 as SEHNR and CDR2 as FQNEAQ (reference sequence). V was pared by 5 bases and J by 2 bases, with 7 bases between. In DNA, the CDR3 is TGTGCCAGCAGCAGGCAGGGCAATCAGCCCCAGCATTTT. It codes for CASSRQGNQPQHF. The variable domain in full, with the rest retrieved from reference TRBV7-9 and TRBJ1-5, is DTGVSQNPRHKITKRGQNVTFRCDPISEHNRLYWYRQTLGQGPEFLTYFQNEAQLEKSRLLSDRFSAERPKGSFSTLEIQRTEQGDSAMYLCASSRQGNQPQHFGDGTRLSIL.

This clonotype was observed a few times. This sequence joins TRBV12-3 or TRBV12-4 and TRBJ1-1; D remains ambiguous. The CDR3 contains 14 residues. V lost 3 bases to trimming and J lost 3 bases, with 11 bases between them. The CDR3 region has the DNA TGTGCCAGCAGTTTCGGCGACGGGCACACTGAAGCTTTCTTT. This translates into CASSFGDGHTEAFF.

This clonotype turned up a few times. The gene calls are TRBV5-1 and TRBJ1-6; TRBD1 matches 10 bases. CDR1 is SGHRS, CDR2 YFSETQ, per germline. The CDR3 is 15 amino acids. With 0 bases clipped from V and 9 bases from J, the junction kept 3 bases outside the gene matches. The DNA for the CDR3 is TGCGCCAGCAGCTTGGGACAGGGGGCGCTTTCACCCCTCCACTTT. As protein: CASSLGQGALSPLHF.

This clonotype was detected a few times. This sequence joins TRBV12-3 or TRBV12-4 and TRBJ1-5; 8 nucleotides agree with TRBD1. The CDR3 covers 13 residues. V lost 5 bases to trimming and J lost 6 bases; unmatched junction nucleotides: 3. The CDR3 coding sequence is TGTGCCAGCAGTCTCGACAGGGGTCAGCCCCAGCATTTT. Amino acids: CASSLDRGQPQHF.

The gene calls are TRBV9 and TRBJ2-3; TRBD2 is a possible D gene (6 bases). The CDR3 runs to 15 residues. V was pared by 0 bases and J by 3 bases, with 11 bases between. Germline V gene lookup returns CDR1 SGDLS and CDR2 YYNGEE. CDR3: CASSVEPGGTDTQYF. The CDR3 coding sequence is TGTGCCAGCAGCGTAGAGCCCGGGGGAACAGATACGCAGTATTTT.

The chain couples TRBV7-9 to TRBJ2-1; D is possibly TRBD1 or TRBD2 (6 bases each). The germline V gene has CDR1 SEHNR and CDR2 FQNEAQ (reference sequence). The CDR3 is 15 amino acids. Between the trimmed V and J ends, which lost 0 bases and 3 bases, there was a span of 9 bases. CDR3: CASSLAGGRYNEQFF. CDR3 in DNA: TGTGCCAGCAGCTTAGCGGGGGGCCGCTACAATGAGCAGTTCTTC.

The rearrangement uses TRBV11-2 and TRBJ1-1, with D unclear. CDR1 SGHAT and CDR2 FQNNGV come from the germline V gene. The CDR3 spans 14 residues. Trimming stripped 5 bases from V and 0 bases from J, with 10 bases between. CDR3 in amino acids: CASSLGPMNTEAFF. The CDR3 nucleotides read TGTGCCAGCAGCCTCGGACCGATGAACACTGAAGCTTTCTTT.

V is TRBV9 and J is TRBJ2-1; D is undetermined. This CDR3 has 15 residues. In germline, CDR1 is SGDLS, CDR2 YYNGEE. Between the trimmed V and J ends, which lost 0 bases and 0 bases, there was a span of 7 bases. CDR3: CASSVDSSSYNEQFF. Here the CDR3 DNA reads TGTGCCAGCAGCGTAGACTCGAGCTCCTACAATGAGCAGTTCTTC.